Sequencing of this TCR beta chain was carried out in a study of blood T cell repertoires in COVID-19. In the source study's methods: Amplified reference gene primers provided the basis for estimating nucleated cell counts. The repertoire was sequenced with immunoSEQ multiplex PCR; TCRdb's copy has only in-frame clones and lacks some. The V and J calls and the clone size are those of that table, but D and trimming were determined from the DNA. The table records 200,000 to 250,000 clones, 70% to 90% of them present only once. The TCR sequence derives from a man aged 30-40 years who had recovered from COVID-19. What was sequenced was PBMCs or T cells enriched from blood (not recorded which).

In nucleotides, the CDR3 is TGTGCCAGCAGTCTAATATTGAGCTCCTACAATGAGCAGTTCTTC. Encoded protein: CASSLILSSYNEQFF. The chain employs TRBV6-5 and TRBJ2-1; D is unclear. Germline CDR1 is MNHEY and CDR2 is SVGAGI. Trimming took 5 bases from V and 0 from J, leaving 11 bases between them. This CDR3 spans 15 amino acids.